This T cell receptor beta chain was captured in a study of shared T cell receptors in the human thymus. This CDR3 is built from 14 residues. V was shortened by 2 bases and J by 3 bases, with 7 bases between the two germline ends. CDR1 is MDHEN, CDR2 SYDVKM, per germline. Clones were read by immunoSEQ multiplex PCR, and TCRdb kept only the in-frame ones, dropping some. Of about 660,000 clones listed, around 87% are singletons. This clone was found once. The same data also contributed to another study, on human thymus T cells. As that report states: Healthy Finnish infants undergoing corrective surgery for congenital heart defects were the donors. Resections from corrective heart surgery supplied the thymus tissue. V and J gene usage appeared biased in thymic and blood repertoires. Among unrelated individuals, related research reported thymic repertoires that overlapped highly.

This rearrangement joins TRBV28 to TRBJ2-2; a possible D gene is TRBD2 (6 bases). The TCR was taken from a boy under two years old with a congenital heart defect. The sequenced material came from thymocytes. The CDR3 coding sequence is TGTGCCAGCAGTTTAAGCGGGCACACCGGGGAGCTGTTTTTT. This sequence encodes CASSLSGHTGELFF.